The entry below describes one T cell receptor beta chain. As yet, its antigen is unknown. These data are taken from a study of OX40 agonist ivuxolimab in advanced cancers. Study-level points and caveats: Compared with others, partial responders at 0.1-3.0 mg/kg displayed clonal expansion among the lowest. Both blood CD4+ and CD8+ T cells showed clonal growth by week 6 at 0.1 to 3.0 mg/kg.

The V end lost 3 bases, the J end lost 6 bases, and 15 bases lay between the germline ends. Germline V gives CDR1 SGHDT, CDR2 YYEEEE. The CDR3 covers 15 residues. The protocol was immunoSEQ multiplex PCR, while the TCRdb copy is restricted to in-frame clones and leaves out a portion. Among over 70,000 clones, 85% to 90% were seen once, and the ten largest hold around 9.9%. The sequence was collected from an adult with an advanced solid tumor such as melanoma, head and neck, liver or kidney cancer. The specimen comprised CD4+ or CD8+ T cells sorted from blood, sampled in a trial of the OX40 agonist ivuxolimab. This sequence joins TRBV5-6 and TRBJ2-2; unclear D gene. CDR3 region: CASSSDGPYPGELFF. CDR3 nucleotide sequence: TGTGCCAGCAGCTCGGACGGGCCATACCCCGGGGAGCTGTTTTTT.